This T cell receptor beta chain came from a study of Graves' ophthalmopathy and Graves' hyperthyroidism. Study in general: Upon initial diagnosis and before any treatment, peripheral blood was collected.

Under 3 months in duration, the ophthalmopathy in affected donors had moderate-to-severe activity, CAS ≥3 and NOSPECS ≥4. Lactation, pregnancy, uncontrolled infections and other autoimmune diseases were all grounds for excluding patients. Beta-chain TCR CDR3 regions were amplified from RNA transcripts. After a first-round RT-PCR with HTBI primers, a second-round multiplex PCR was run. Using its own MiXCR run on the multiplex PCR reads, TCRdb lists one record per CDR3 protein. The data show hundreds of thousands of distinct CDR3 sequences, with 40% seen just once and approximately 46% held by the top ten. This clonotype was seen more than once but under ten times. Germline values: CDR1 MNHNY, CDR2 SVGAGI (reference sequence). This CDR3 spans 17 amino acids. Trimming shortened V by 1 base and J by 2 bases, and 14 bases separated the two germline ends.

This chain connects TRBV6-6 to TRBJ1-4; no reliable D call. Sample: peripheral blood. The clonotype was recovered from an adult man with Graves' ophthalmopathy. The CDR3 spells CASSYLGLTATNEKLFF. CDR3 nucleotides: TGTGCCAGCAGTTACTTAGGATTGACGGCGACTAATGAAAAACTGTTTTTT.